This T cell receptor (beta chain) is from a study of cytomegalovirus exposure and HLA in healthy donors. Primers for the PCR totalled 60 Vbeta and 13 Jbeta. Sequenced by immunoSEQ multiplex PCR; TCRdb stores in-frame clones only, minus some. The sample lists 130,000 to 150,000 clones, about 78% seen once, with 3.5% to 5% in the top ten. The germline CDR1 and CDR2 sequences are SGHDN and FVKESK. This CDR3 has 15 residues. V dropped 3 bases and J dropped 1 base, with 12 bases sitting between them. Turning to this clone: Antigen specificity is unknown.

General study points: Specific recognition of CMV antigens was confirmed in vitro for a few chains (all CMV-associated).

The specimen was PBMCs. V and J are TRBV14 and TRBJ1-1, with D unclear. This TCR was recovered from a man aged 18 to 30 in good health and CMV-seronegative. The CDR3 bases are TGTGCCAGCAGCCATTGGTACGCGCGGAACACTGAAGCTTTCTTT. The encoded protein is CASSHWYARNTEAFF.